This section outlines one T cell receptor beta chain sequence together with its context. Its target is unknown. Data came from immunoSEQ multiplex PCR; TCRdb stores just in-frame clones and leaves some out. Here the sample spans around 140,000 clones, roughly nine tenths being singletons. Trimming took 4 bases from V and 7 from J, leaving 11 bases between them. This CDR3 spans 11 amino acids. Germline loops: CDR1 SQVTM, CDR2 ANQGSEA. These data come from a study of T cell responses to AZD1222 COVID-19 vaccine. Study findings and constraints: Per reports, nearly half of all spike-specific TCRs target regions that are unmutated in variants. Only a handful of individuals given AZD1222 were seropositive at baseline.

The chain couples TRBV29-1 to TRBJ2-7; no clear D. Here the sequenced sample was peripheral blood, taken on day 0 of AZD1222 vaccination. The sequence derives from an adult in good health. CDR3 residues: CSVVLVGEQYF. In nucleotides, the CDR3 is TGCAGCGTTGTTTTAGTGGGTGAGCAGTACTTC.